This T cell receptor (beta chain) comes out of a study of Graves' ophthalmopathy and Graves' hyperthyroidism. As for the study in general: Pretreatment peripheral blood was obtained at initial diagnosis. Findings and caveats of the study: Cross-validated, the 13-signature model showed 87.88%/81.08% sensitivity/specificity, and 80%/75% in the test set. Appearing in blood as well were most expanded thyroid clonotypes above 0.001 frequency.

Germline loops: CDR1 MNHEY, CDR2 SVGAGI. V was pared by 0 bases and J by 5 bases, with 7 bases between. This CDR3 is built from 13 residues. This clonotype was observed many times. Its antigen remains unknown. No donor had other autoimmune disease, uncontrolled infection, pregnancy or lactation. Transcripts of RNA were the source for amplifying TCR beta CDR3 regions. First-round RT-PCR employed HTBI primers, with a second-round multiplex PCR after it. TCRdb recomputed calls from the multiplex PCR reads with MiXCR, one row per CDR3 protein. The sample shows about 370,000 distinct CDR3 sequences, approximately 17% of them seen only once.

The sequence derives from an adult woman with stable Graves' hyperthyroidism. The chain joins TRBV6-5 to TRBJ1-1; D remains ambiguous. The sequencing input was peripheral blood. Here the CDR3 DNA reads TGTGCCAGCAGTTACTCGACTGAGACTGAAGCTTTCTTT. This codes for CASSYSTETEAFF.